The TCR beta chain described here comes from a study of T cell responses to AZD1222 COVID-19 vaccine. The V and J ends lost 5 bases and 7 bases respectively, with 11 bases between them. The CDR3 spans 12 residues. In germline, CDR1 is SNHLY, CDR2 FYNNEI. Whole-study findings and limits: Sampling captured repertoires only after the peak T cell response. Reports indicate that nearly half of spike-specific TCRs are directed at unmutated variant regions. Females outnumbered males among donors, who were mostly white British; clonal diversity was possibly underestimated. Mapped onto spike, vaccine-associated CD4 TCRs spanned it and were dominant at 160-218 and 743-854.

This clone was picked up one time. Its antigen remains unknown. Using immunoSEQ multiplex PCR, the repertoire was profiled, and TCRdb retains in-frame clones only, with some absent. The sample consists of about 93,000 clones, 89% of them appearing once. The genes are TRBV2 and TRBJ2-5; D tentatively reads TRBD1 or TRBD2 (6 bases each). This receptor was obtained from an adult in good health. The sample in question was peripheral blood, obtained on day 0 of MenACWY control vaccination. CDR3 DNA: TGTGCCAGCAGTCCTGAGGGGGGGACCCAGTACTTC. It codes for CASSPEGGTQYF.